The next 30 T cell receptor beta chains were all read from a single sample in a study of read filtering for tumor transcriptome and immune sequencing. Molecular barcoded adaptors covering alpha/delta and beta/gamma chains were used on roughly 370 ng RNA. TCRdb re-analysed the reads in MiXCR, keeping a single row per CDR3 protein. The sample records 60,000 to 75,000 distinct CDR3 sequences, around 19% being singletons. The sample consisted of a population of CD138-negative cells sorted from bone marrow. These receptor sequences come from a donor aged 40 or older with multiple myeloma.

Many counts were recorded for this clonotype. This sequence joins TRBV12-3 or TRBV12-4 and TRBJ1-6; the match to TRBD1 covers 11 bases. With 5 bases clipped from V and 9 bases from J, the junction kept 15 bases outside the gene matches. The CDR3 extends over 18 amino acids. The CDR3: CASSDGTGGLYVSSPLHF. The CDR3 bases are TGTGCCAGCAGTGACGGGACAGGGGGACTTTACGTGAGTTCACCCCTCCACTTT.

To note about this clonotype: Since a much larger clone is just one base distant, this may be a read error. This chain connects TRBV20-1 to TRBJ2-2; TRBD2 matches 7 bases. Germline lookup yields CDR1 DFQATT and CDR2 SNEGSKA (reference sequence). The CDR3 runs to 13 residues. The DNA of the CDR3 is TGCGGTGCAACTACGGGGGGAATCGGGGAGCTGTTTTTT. This encodes CGATTGGIGELFF.

This clonotype was counted many times. The chain links TRBV4-1 to TRBJ2-3; 8 positions match TRBD2. The CDR3 is 16 amino acids. CDR1 is MGHRA and CDR2 is YSYEKL in the germline V gene. V was clipped by 3 bases and J by 0 bases; unmatched bases: 5. The CDR3 sequence is CASSHEVAGSTDTQYF. CDR3 coding DNA: TGCGCCAGCAGCCATGAGGTAGCGGGAAGCACAGATACGCAGTATTTT.

This clonotype occurred many times. The chain carries TRBV20-1 and TRBJ1-1, with a tentative D call TRBD1 (5 bases). V lost 5 bases to trimming and J lost 1 base, with 11 bases between them. This CDR3 is 13 amino acids long. Germline loops: CDR1 DFQATT, CDR2 SNEGSKA (reference sequence). In DNA, the CDR3 is TGCAGTGCTGGGGGTTACTCGAACACTGAAGCTTTCTTT. The encoded protein is CSAGGYSNTEAFF.

This clonotype was observed at least ten times. A read error may account for a junction end that differs from germline. The J gene is TRBJ2-5, the V gene TRBV12-3 or TRBV12-4; TRBD2 might be the D (6 bases). The CDR3 has 16 amino acids. CDR3 nucleotide sequence: TGTGCCAGCAGTCGGGGTGCCGGGACTGCCCAAGAGATCCAGTACTTC. Residues: CASSRGAGTAQEIQYF.

In its sample, this clonotype was seen many times. The chain is built from TRBV28 and TRBJ2-7, with D perhaps matching TRBD1 (5 bases). CDR1 and CDR2 (germline): MDHEN, SYDVKM. The CDR3 is 14 amino acids. The V and J ends lost 8 bases and 0 bases respectively, with 14 bases between them. The CDR3 reads CASSTPGASYEQYF. CDR3 nucleotides: TGTGCCAGCTCCACGCCTGGGGCCTCCTACGAGCAGTACTTC.

The chain is built from TRBV7-2 and TRBJ1-2, with 9 bases identical to TRBD1. This CDR3 is 16 amino acids long. Looked up from germline, CDR1 is SGHTA and CDR2 is FQGNSA. V lost 5 bases to trimming and J lost 6 bases; unmatched junction nucleotides: 13. The CDR3 DNA is TGTGCCAGCAGCACGAGGACAGGGGCGCCTCCGGATGGCTACACCTTC. Its protein product is CASSTRTGAPPDGYTF.

Ten or more counts support this clonotype. The chain uses TRBV7-9 and TRBJ1-1; D is undetermined. The CDR3 extends over 11 amino acids. Germline-derived CDR1 and CDR2 are SEHNR and FQNEAQ (reference sequence). Trimming took off 3 bases at V and 6 bases at J, with 5 bases between the two ends. In nucleotides, the CDR3 is TGTGCCAGCAGCTTCTCAGCTGAAGCTTTCTTT. Translation: CASSFSAEAFF. Filled out from reference TRBV7-9 and TRBJ1-1, the complete variable domain reads DTGVSQNPRHKITKRGQNVTFRCDPISEHNRLYWYRQTLGQGPEFLTYFQNEAQLEKSRLLSDRFSAERPKGSFSTLEIQRTEQGDSAMYLCASSFSAEAFFGQGTRLTVV.

This clonotype was seen at least ten times. The V gene is TRBV2, the J gene TRBJ2-1; unclear D gene. Germline V gene lookup returns CDR1 SNHLY and CDR2 FYNNEI. CDR3 length: 13 residues. V was pared by 4 bases and J by 4 bases, with 8 bases between. CDR3 sequence: CASSVMDYNEQFF. CDR3 nucleotide sequence: TGTGCCAGCAGTGTTATGGATTACAATGAGCAGTTCTTC. Full variable domain (remainder filled in from reference TRBV2 and TRBJ2-1): EPEVTQTPSHQVTQMGQEVILRCVPISNHLYFYWYRQILGQKVEFLVSFYNNEISEKSEIFDDQFSVERPDGSNFTLKIRSTKLEDSAMYFCASSVMDYNEQFFGPGTRLTVL.

This clonotype came up many times. This chain joins TRBV7-9 and TRBJ2-7, with D unresolved. The CDR3 covers 14 residues. Germline lookup yields CDR1 SEHNR and CDR2 FQNEAQ (reference sequence). The V end lost 1 base, the J end lost 1 base, and 8 bases lay between the germline ends. The chain's CDR3 is CASSLDPVSYEQYF. CDR3 DNA sequence: TGTGCCAGCAGCTTAGATCCAGTTTCCTACGAGCAGTACTTC.

There are a few counts of this clonotype. The chain joins TRBV25-1 to TRBJ2-7; 9 bases map to TRBD1. The ends lost 4 bases at V and 4 bases at J; junction bases unmatched: 2. CDR3 size: 13 residues. The germline gives CDR1 MGHDK, CDR2 SYGVNS. The CDR3 here is CASSAGTGYEQYF. In nucleotides, the CDR3 is TGTGCCAGCAGTGCGGGGACAGGGTACGAGCAGTACTTC.

This clonotype was observed a handful of times. The rearrangement uses TRBV20-1 and TRBJ1-1; D unclear. Germline lookup yields CDR1 DFQATT and CDR2 SNEGSKA (reference sequence). V lost 3 bases, J lost 0 bases, and 8 bases lay in between. The CDR3 sequence is 13 residues long. The CDR3 DNA sequence: TGCAGTGCTAGTCCCCTCCTGAACACTGAAGCTTTCTTT. Amino acids: CSASPLLNTEAFF.

With respect to this clonotype: The junction differs from germline at one of its ends, possibly a read error. V gene TRBV6-1 combines with J gene TRBJ2-2; D is uncertain. Germline-derived CDR1 and CDR2 are MNHNS and SASEGT. The CDR3 sequence is 14 residues long. The chain's CDR3 is CAGRTDANTGELFF. The CDR3 region has the DNA TGTGCCGGCAGAACAGATGCGAACACCGGAGAGCTGTTTTTT.

V and J are TRBV5-1 and TRBJ2-1; tentative D call: TRBD1 (7 bases). V shed 0 bases and J shed 9 bases, with 13 bases lying between them. CDR3 length: 14 residues. CDR1 and CDR2 from the germline V gene are SGHRS and YFSETQ. The CDR3 here is CASSLGQGGREQFF. In DNA form, the CDR3 reads TGCGCCAGCAGCTTGGGGCAGGGGGGACGTGAGCAGTTCTTC.

This clonotype was detected many times. Here the CDR3 DNA reads TGCAGCGTTTACGGACAGTCCCAAGAGACCCAGTACTTC. It encodes CSVYGQSQETQYF. The chain is built from TRBV29-1 and TRBJ2-5, with a weak D call TRBD1 (6 bases). Germline assignment: CDR1 SQVTM and CDR2 ANQGSEA. This CDR3 comprises 13 residues. V lost 5 bases and J 1 base, leaving 11 bases between the germline ends. Full variable domain (rest looked up from reference TRBV29-1 and TRBJ2-5): SAVISQKPSRDICQRGTSLTIQCQVDSQVTMMFWYRQQPGQSLTLIATANQGSEATYESGFVIDKFPISRPNLTFSTLTVSNMSPEDSSIYLCSVYGQSQETQYFGPGTRLLVL.

The table lists this clonotype with many counts. The gene calls are TRBV5-1 and TRBJ1-1; TRBD1 is a possible D gene (6 bases). Trimming removed 4 bases from V and 0 bases from J, with 16 bases in between. This CDR3 region has 16 residues. Germline assignment: CDR1 SGHRS and CDR2 YFSETQ. CDR3 loop: CASSRVQGIMNTEAFF. CDR3 in DNA: TGCGCCAGCAGCCGAGTACAGGGTATCATGAACACTGAAGCTTTCTTT.

This clonotype was recorded many times. The chain links TRBV20-1 to TRBJ2-6; 8 positions match TRBD1. The CDR3 runs to 16 residues. Germline values: CDR1 DFQATT, CDR2 SNEGSKA (reference sequence). Trimming removed 6 bases from V and 1 base from J; junction bases left unmatched: 8. The CDR3 is CSARTGIDSGANVLTF. DNA of the CDR3: TGCAGTGCCCGGACAGGGATAGATTCTGGGGCCAACGTCCTGACTTTC.

This clonotype has ten or more counts. This rearrangement joins TRBV24-1 to TRBJ1-1; possibly TRBD1 for D (6 bases). CDR1 and CDR2 (germline): KGHDR, SFDVKD. The CDR3 spans 13 residues. Deletions cut 8 bases from V and 4 bases from J, with 13 bases between. The CDR3 bases are TGTGCCACCAAAAATAGGGGGGGCACTGAAGCTTTCTTT. Protein sequence: CATKNRGGTEAFF.

Ten or more counts support this clonotype. Here the CDR3 reads CSVRLNTEAFF. In DNA form, the CDR3 reads TGCAGCGTTAGGTTGAACACTGAAGCTTTCTTT. The chain has TRBV29-1 and TRBJ1-1; no firm D call. The CDR3 length is 11 residues. The V end lost 5 bases, the J end lost 0 bases, and 4 bases lay between the germline ends. Germline loops: CDR1 SQVTM, CDR2 ANQGSEA.

This clonotype was recorded at least ten times. The J gene is TRBJ1-5, the V gene TRBV23-1; D unclear. TRBV23-1 is classed as an ORF, of uncertain function. The CDR3 length is 15 residues. Trimming took off 3 bases at V and 1 base at J, with 10 bases between the two ends. CDR3 sequence reads: CASSHVYRSNQPQHF. The DNA of the CDR3 is TGCGCCAGCAGTCACGTGTATAGAAGCAATCAGCCCCAGCATTTT.

Note on this clonotype: A junction end diverges from the germline sequence, so it may reflect a read error. The chain combines TRBV27 with TRBJ2-7; D call uncertain. The CDR3 length is 11 residues. CDR1 is MNHEY, CDR2 SMNVEV, per germline (reference sequence). The CDR3, as DNA: TGTGTCAGCAGTTTAGGGTATGAGCAGTACTTC. Amino acids: CVSSLGYEQYF.

This clonotype appeared many times. The chain is built from TRBV9 and TRBJ2-3; 9 positions match TRBD1. Germline V lookup: CDR1 SGDLS, CDR2 YYNGEE. This CDR3 comprises 14 residues. J was trimmed by 5 bases and V by 3 bases; bases with no gene match: 4. The CDR3 is CASSAWTGVDTQYF. CDR3 nucleotide sequence: TGTGCCAGCAGCGCGTGGACAGGGGTAGATACGCAGTATTTT.

This clonotype was counted at least ten times. The chain couples TRBV6-6 to TRBJ2-7; D assignment may be TRBD1 or TRBD2 (6 bases each). Germline V CDR1 and CDR2: MNHNY, SVGAGI (reference sequence). Trimming took off 8 bases at V and 4 bases at J, with 15 bases between the two ends. The CDR3 sequence is 13 residues long. CDR3 nucleotide sequence: TGTGCCAGCCTTTCTGGGGGGCAGTACGAGCAGTACTTC. Its protein product is CASLSGGQYEQYF.

This clonotype was counted many times. This chain uses TRBV7-9 with TRBJ2-7; D is unclear. Germline V gives CDR1 SEHNR, CDR2 FQNEAQ (reference sequence). V lost 5 bases and J lost 0, with 5 bases in between. CDR3 length: 12 amino acids. The CDR3 DNA reads TGTGCCAGCAGCGCAGCCTCCTACGAGCAGTACTTC. It yields the protein CASSAASYEQYF.

This clonotype was seen repeatedly, ten times or more. The gene calls are TRBV20-1 and TRBJ1-1, with D tentatively TRBD1 (6 bases). CDR1 and CDR2 (germline): DFQATT, SNEGSKA (reference sequence). The CDR3 covers 13 residues. V lost 6 bases and J lost 1, with 12 bases in between. DNA for the CDR3: TGCAGTGCAAACAGGGACTCGAACACTGAAGCTTTCTTT. Its protein product is CSANRDSNTEAFF.

This clonotype occurred a few times. The rearrangement links TRBV30 to TRBJ1-5; 8 positions match TRBD1. The trim removed 4 bases at V and 3 bases at J, leaving 5 bases unmatched. This CDR3 has 14 amino acids. CDR1 is GTSNPN and CDR2 is SVGIG in the germline V gene (reference sequence). The CDR3: CAWTPGGLNQPQHF. In DNA, the CDR3 is TGTGCCTGGACCCCAGGGGGCCTCAATCAGCCCCAGCATTTT. The variable domain in full, with the rest retrieved from reference TRBV30 and TRBJ1-5, is SQTIHQWPATLVQPVGSPLSLECTVEGTSNPNLYWYRQAAGRGLQLLFYSVGIGQISSEVPQNLSASRPQDRQFILSSKKLLLSDSGFYLCAWTPGGLNQPQHFGDGTRLSIL.

In its sample, this clonotype was seen many times. This rearrangement joins TRBV5-1 to TRBJ1-1; 10 nucleotides match TRBD1. The CDR3 covers 15 residues. V lost 5 bases and J lost 1; bases outside the gene matches: 5. The germline CDR1 and CDR2 sequences are SGHRS and YFSETQ. CDR3 sequence: CASSDRGRGNTEAFF. Written as DNA, the CDR3 is TGCGCCAGCAGTGACAGGGGGCGCGGGAACACTGAAGCTTTCTTT.

This clonotype was recorded at least ten times. J is TRBJ2-7 and V is TRBV20-1, with D unresolved. The germline V and J ends were trimmed by 4 bases and 2 bases, with 15 bases remaining between them. Germline V lookup: CDR1 DFQATT, CDR2 SNEGSKA (reference sequence). The CDR3 runs 14 residues. The CDR3 bases are TGCAGTGCTAAGGGCCCAACGGGTACCTACGAGCAGTACTTC. Translation gives CSAKGPTGTYEQYF.

To note about this clonotype: Possible read error: a much larger clone is one base away. V is TRBV24-1 and J is TRBJ2-5; possible D gene TRBD1, 6 bases. CDR1 is KGHDR, CDR2 SFDVKD, per germline. The CDR3 length is 16 residues. The ends were cut back, 0 bases at V and 1 base at J, with 11 bases in the middle. Here the CDR3 reads CATSDLHGGSQETQYF. DNA of the CDR3: TGTGCCACCAGTGATTTGCATGGGGGCAGCCAAGAGACCCAGTACTTC.

In the case of this clonotype: One base away lies a much larger clone, so this may be a sequencing read error. Likely a read error: the CDR3 ends without its conserved phenylalanine or tryptophan. V usage is TRBV5-6 and J usage is TRBJ2-5; 9 positions agree with TRBD2. Germline CDR1 and CDR2: SGHDT and YYEEEE. The CDR3 loop spans 14 amino acids. The V gene end was trimmed by 5 bases and the J gene end by 5 bases; junction bases not matched to a gene: 7. As DNA, the CDR3 is TGTGCCAGCAGAACGGGACTAGCCGGTGAGACCCAGTACCTC. It is translated as CASRTGLAGETQYL.